The clone carrying this T cell receptor (beta chain) was detected a few times. What it binds is not known. Only in-frame clones appear in the TCRdb table, and some are missing; sequencing was by immunoSEQ multiplex PCR. The sample shows tens of thousands of clones, about 91% of them seen only once. The source of the sample is a study of OX40 agonist ivuxolimab in advanced cancers. This CDR3 is 11 amino acids long. Per germline, CDR1 GTSNPN and CDR2 SVGIG (reference sequence). V lost 0 bases and J lost 4, with 3 bases in between. Broader study findings: Low clonal expansion, among the lowest seen, marked partial responders at 0.1-3.0 mg/kg. CD8+ T cells showed, on average, more clonal expansion than CD4+ cells.

The source is an adult with an advanced solid tumor such as melanoma, head and neck, liver or kidney cancer. Here the sequenced sample was CD4+ or CD8+ T cells sorted from blood, taken in a trial of the OX40 agonist ivuxolimab. This chain links TRBV30 with TRBJ1-1; no definite D call. The CDR3 region is CAWSVLTEAFF. The CDR3 coding sequence is TGTGCCTGGAGTGTACTCACTGAAGCTTTCTTT. Combining the CDR3 with reference TRBV30 and TRBJ1-1 gives the whole variable domain SQTIHQWPATLVQPVGSPLSLECTVEGTSNPNLYWYRQAAGRGLQLLFYSVGIGQISSEVPQNLSASRPQDRQFILSSKKLLLSDSGFYLCAWSVLTEAFFGQGTRLTVV.